A single sample is the source of the 27 T cell receptor beta chains below, sequenced in a study of blood T cell repertoires in COVID-19. Profiled with immunoSEQ multiplex PCR; TCRdb holds only in-frame clones, not every one. Of fewer than 90,000 clones detected, about two thirds appear once; the ten largest clones hold roughly 14%. Sequenced: peripheral blood. The receptors originated from a woman over 75 with acute or convalescent COVID-19.

The V call is TRBV29-1, the J call TRBJ1-3; no firm D call. The CDR3 runs to 12 residues. Trimming stripped 6 bases from V and 0 bases from J, with 6 bases between. Germline assignment: CDR1 SQVTM and CDR2 ANQGSEA. CDR3 DNA sequence: TGCAGCGTAACGAGCTCTGGAAACACCATATATTTT. Translating it yields CSVTSSGNTIYF.

This clone was counted a single time. The rearrangement uses TRBV6-2 or TRBV6-3 and TRBJ2-1; 8 nucleotides line up with TRBD2. The V gene end was trimmed by 4 bases and the J gene end by 8 bases; junction bases not matched to a gene: 10. CDR3 length: 15 amino acids. Germline loops: CDR1 MNHEY, CDR2 SVGEGT. CDR3 amino acids: CASSSTGGLLYEQFF. The CDR3 DNA reads TGTGCCAGCAGTTCCACGGGGGGGCTATTGTATGAGCAGTTCTTC.

This clone was recorded once. This chain links TRBV5-1 with TRBJ1-2; 8 bases agree with TRBD1. Germline values: CDR1 SGHRS, CDR2 YFSETQ. After removal of 4 bases from V and 7 bases from J, the junction contained 6 bases not matched to a gene. CDR3 size: 13 residues. CDR3: CASSTTGEFGYTF. CDR3 nucleotides: TGCGCCAGCAGCACGACAGGGGAGTTTGGCTACACCTTC.

V usage is TRBV15 and J usage is TRBJ1-2; no clear D. The germline CDR1 and CDR2 sequences are LNHNV and YYDKDF (reference sequence). V was trimmed by 7 bases and J by 4 bases, leaving 19 bases between them. This CDR3 comprises 15 residues. The CDR3 DNA reads TGTGCCACCACCCTGAGGGCTGATCTCCTCTATGGCTACACCTTC. It yields the protein CATTLRADLLYGYTF.

The chain couples TRBV5-6 to TRBJ2-5, with D tentatively TRBD1 (7 bases). This CDR3 region has 14 residues. Germline CDR1 and CDR2: SGHDT and YYEEEE. V was cut by 2 bases and J by 7 bases, with 15 bases left in between. Here the CDR3 DNA reads TGTGCCAGCAGCTTACGGGGGCCAGGGGGGACCCAGTACTTC. Translating gives CASSLRGPGGTQYF.

This clone was found once. The J gene is TRBJ2-5, the V gene TRBV29-1; possible D gene TRBD1, 8 bases. The V and J ends lost 5 bases and 2 bases respectively, with 12 bases between them. The CDR3 runs to 13 residues. Per germline, CDR1 SQVTM and CDR2 ANQGSEA. The CDR3 DNA reads TGCAGCGTTACAGGGGGAGGGCAAGAGACCCAGTACTTC. Translating it yields CSVTGGGQETQYF.

V and J are TRBV2 and TRBJ2-1, with TRBD1 matching 7 bases. In germline, CDR1 is SNHLY, CDR2 FYNNEI. J gave up 9 bases and V 6 bases, and 8 bases lay outside the gene matches. CDR3 length: 13 amino acids. In DNA, the CDR3 is TGTGCCAGCAGCCGGACAGGACAAGTTGAGCAGTTCTTC. Its translation is CASSRTGQVEQFF. Supplemented by reference TRBV2 and TRBJ2-1, the full variable domain reads EPEVTQTPSHQVTQMGQEVILRCVPISNHLYFYWYRQILGQKVEFLVSFYNNEISEKSEIFDDQFSVERPDGSNFTLKIRSTKLEDSAMYFCASSRTGQVEQFFGPGTRLTVL.

The DNA of the CDR3 is TGTGCCAGCAGTGAACGGGACAGGGGCAAACGGGAGCAGTACTTC. Translated: CASSERDRGKREQYF. The chain has TRBV2 and TRBJ2-7; TRBD1 matches at 10 bases. The CDR3 spans 15 residues. Germline CDR1 SNHLY, CDR2 FYNNEI. V lost 2 bases, J lost 7 bases, and 8 bases stayed unmatched.

V is TRBV30 and J is TRBJ1-3; tentatively, D is TRBD1 (6 bases). The CDR3 runs to 13 residues. CDR1 is GTSNPN, CDR2 SVGIG, per germline (reference sequence). V was pared by 3 bases and J by 5 bases, with 11 bases between. The CDR3 loop is CAWRQGNRNTIYF. CDR3 coding DNA: TGTGCCTGGAGACAGGGTAACAGAAACACCATATATTTT.

This sequence joins TRBV4-3 and TRBJ2-3, with 11 bases lining up with TRBD2. This CDR3 is 19 amino acids long. Germline trimming cut 1 base from V and 3 bases from J; bases unmatched to any gene: 12. Per germline, CDR1 LGHNA and CDR2 YSLEER. The CDR3 loop reads CASSQALLAGGLATDTQYF. The CDR3, as DNA: TGCGCCAGCAGCCAAGCGTTGCTAGCGGGGGGCTTAGCAACAGATACGCAGTATTTT.

This CDR3 is CASSQVAGAAENIQYF. The CDR3, as DNA: TGCGCCAGCAGCCAAGTAGCGGGGGCCGCGGAAAACATTCAGTACTTC. The chain has TRBV4-3 and TRBJ2-4; 9 bases agree with TRBD2. J lost 5 bases, V lost 1 base, and 6 bases had no gene match. This CDR3 is built from 16 residues. CDR1 LGHNA and CDR2 YSLEER come from the germline V gene.

The rearrangement joins TRBV6-2 or TRBV6-3 to TRBJ1-5; TRBD1 aligns across 7 bases. Germline V gene sequence: CDR1 MNHEY, CDR2 SVGEGT. The length of the CDR3 is 15 residues. Losses at the gene ends were 6 bases for V and 3 bases for J; bases not matched to a gene: 8. The CDR3 reads CASSYTGTANQPQHF. As DNA, the CDR3 is TGTGCCAGCAGCTATACCGGGACAGCCAATCAGCCCCAGCATTTT.

The V call is TRBV28, the J call TRBJ1-2; D is uncertain. This CDR3 comprises 15 residues. Trimming removed 7 bases at V and 4 bases at J, with 19 bases between. CDR1 MDHEN and CDR2 SYDVKM come from the germline V gene. The CDR3 loop reads CASTGQVDAPYGYTF. As DNA, the CDR3 is TGTGCCAGCACTGGGCAGGTGGATGCCCCCTATGGCTACACCTTC.

CDR3 in DNA: TGTGCCAGTACCATAGAATCGACAGGGTACACCGGGGAGCTGTTTTTT. It codes for CASTIESTGYTGELFF. The genes are TRBV19 and TRBJ2-2; 7 bases are shared with TRBD1. CDR1 and CDR2 from the germline V gene are LNHDA and SQIVND (reference sequence). Losses at the gene ends were 7 bases for V and 3 bases for J; bases not matched to a gene: 11. This CDR3 region has 16 residues.

The chain has TRBV7-6 and TRBJ1-1; tentative D call: TRBD1 (5 bases). Germline CDR1 SGHVS, CDR2 FNYEAQ. The CDR3 spans 17 residues. V was clipped by 3 bases and J by 1 base, with 18 bases between them. This CDR3 reads CASSFPTRGTPNTEAFF. The DNA of the CDR3 is TGTGCCAGCAGCTTTCCTACAAGGGGCACCCCGAACACTGAAGCTTTCTTT.

The chain uses TRBV5-1 and TRBJ1-5; TRBD1 might be the D (6 bases). The CDR3 totals 14 residues. CDR1 SGHRS and CDR2 YFSETQ come from the germline V gene. V was cut by 2 bases and J by 7 bases, with 13 bases left in between. Here the CDR3 reads CASSFDGGRQPQHF. The DNA of the CDR3 is TGCGCCAGCAGCTTCGATGGGGGCCGGCAGCCCCAGCATTTT.

The chain uses TRBV6-2 or TRBV6-3 and TRBJ2-1, with 8 bases aligning to TRBD1. The CDR3 has 14 residues. The junction had 3 bases not matched to a gene; V was cut back by 2 bases and J by 6 bases. The germline gives CDR1 MNHEY, CDR2 SVGEGT. The CDR3 nucleotides are TGTGCCAGCAGTTACGCTGACAGGGGCAATGAGCAGTTCTTC. Encoded protein: CASSYADRGNEQFF.

This sequence joins TRBV2 and TRBJ1-5; D may be TRBD1 (6 bases). The CDR3 has 14 amino acids. V was cut by 6 bases and J by 7 bases, with 16 bases left in between. In germline, CDR1 is SNHLY, CDR2 FYNNEI. Here the CDR3 DNA reads TGTGCCAGCAGCCAAGGGGGAGCCAACCAGCCCCAGCATTTT. Its protein product is CASSQGGANQPQHF.

The gene calls are TRBV30 and TRBJ1-5; tentative D call: TRBD1 (5 bases). The CDR3 is 14 residues long. Germline V gene lookup returns CDR1 GTSNPN and CDR2 SVGIG (reference sequence). V was clipped by 3 bases and J by 2 bases, with 11 bases between them. The CDR3 reads CAWSGQGRNQPQHF. The CDR3 nucleotides are TGTGCCTGGAGCGGGCAGGGCCGCAATCAGCCCCAGCATTTT.

This chain joins TRBV5-1 and TRBJ2-2; TRBD2 is a possible D gene (6 bases). Germline V gives CDR1 SGHRS, CDR2 YFSETQ. The germline V and J ends were trimmed by 0 bases and 4 bases, with 16 bases remaining between them. The CDR3 spans 17 residues. The CDR3 reads CASSLALGGIGTGELFF. In DNA form, the CDR3 reads TGCGCCAGCAGCTTGGCCCTAGGAGGGATCGGCACCGGGGAGCTGTTTTTT.

The CDR3 loop reads CASSGQTNTEAFF. In DNA, the CDR3 is TGTGCCAGCTCTGGACAGACAAACACTGAAGCTTTCTTT. This chain connects TRBV18 to TRBJ1-1, with a weak D call TRBD1 (6 bases). V shed 6 bases and J shed 2 bases, with 10 bases lying between them. CDR3 length: 13 residues. CDR1 is KGHSH and CDR2 is LQKENI in the germline V gene. The complete variable domain, with remaining parts taken from reference TRBV18 and TRBJ1-1, reads NAGVMQNPRHLVRRRGQEARLRCSPMKGHSHVYWYRQLPEEGLKFMVYLQKENIIDESGMPKERFSAEFPKEGPSILRIQQVVRGDSAAYFCASSGQTNTEAFFGQGTRLTVV.

The rearrangement uses TRBV9 and TRBJ2-2; D gene uncertain. CDR1 and CDR2 from the germline V gene are SGDLS and YYNGEE. V dropped 4 bases and J dropped 6 bases, with 10 bases sitting between them. The CDR3 runs to 13 residues. The CDR3 spells CASSLSRAGELFF. CDR3 DNA: TGTGCCAGCAGCCTTTCGCGCGCCGGGGAGCTGTTTTTT.

The chain combines TRBV6-6 with TRBJ1-1, with 8 nucleotides matching TRBD1. With V trimmed by 7 bases and J by 4 bases, 11 bases remained unmatched. The CDR3 runs 15 residues. The germline V gene has CDR1 MNHNY and CDR2 SVGAGI (reference sequence). CDR3 DNA: TGTGCCAGCACATCAGGACAGGGAGTCGGCACTGAAGCTTTCTTT. Residues: CASTSGQGVGTEAFF.

V gene TRBV7-3 combines with J gene TRBJ1-6; D gene uncertain. Germline V gene sequence: CDR1 SGHTA, CDR2 FQGTGA. The CDR3 has 13 amino acids. The V gene lost 2 bases and the J gene lost 7 bases, with 6 bases spanning the gap. The CDR3 coding sequence is TGTGCCAGCAGCTTACGGTCGAATTCACCCCTCCACTTT. As protein: CASSLRSNSPLHF.

This clone was seen a few times. The rearrangement uses TRBV2 and TRBJ1-2; TRBD1 is a possible D gene (5 bases). Germline CDR1 SNHLY, CDR2 FYNNEI. The CDR3 covers 13 residues. V shed 5 bases and J shed 7 bases, with 14 bases lying between them. CDR3 nucleotides: TGTGCCAGCAGTCTTCCCGGGGGAGCTGGCTACACCTTC. This codes for CASSLPGGAGYTF.

The table lists this clone with a count of one. The V and J genes are TRBV5-1 and TRBJ1-1, with D possibly being TRBD1 (6 bases). Germline-derived CDR1 and CDR2 are SGHRS and YFSETQ. Trimming took 0 bases from V and 5 from J, leaving 11 bases between them. CDR3 length: 14 amino acids. The CDR3 DNA is TGCGCCAGCAGCTTGGTAGGGGGTAGAACTGAAGCTTTCTTT. Translation: CASSLVGGRTEAFF.

V usage is TRBV7-8 and J usage is TRBJ2-1, with D perhaps TRBD2 (6 bases). Germline CDR1 is SGHVS and CDR2 is FQNEAQ. The CDR3 has 16 amino acids. Between the trimmed V and J ends, which lost 4 bases and 4 bases, there was a span of 17 bases. CDR3 in amino acids: CASSSLALGSYNEQFF. CDR3 sequence (DNA): TGTGCCAGCAGCTCCCTAGCGTTGGGGTCGTACAATGAGCAGTTCTTC.